Detailed here is one T cell receptor (beta chain). The data were taken from a study of blood T cell repertoires in COVID-19. Sequencing was performed with immunoSEQ multiplex PCR; in TCRdb, only in-frame clones are kept and a portion is missing. The sample includes approximately 160,000 clones, over 70% seen only once; the top ten take about a tenth. This CDR3 is 13 amino acids long. Germline-derived CDR1 and CDR2 are SGHVS and FQNEAQ. The V end was cut by 5 bases, the J end by 3 bases, with 8 bases between. V usage is TRBV7-8 and J usage is TRBJ1-3; D is unclear. The sequencing sample was made of peripheral blood. This clonotype was sampled from an elderly woman with active or convalescent COVID-19. The CDR3 region is CASSRENGNTIYF. In nucleotides, the CDR3 is TGTGCCAGCAGCCGGGAGAATGGAAACACCATATATTTT.